This TCR beta chain came from a study of memory CD4+ T cells and cytomegalovirus serostatus. Regarding the study as a whole: Each of approximately 69 CMV-associated TCRbeta sequences occurred in one to five individuals. Median bootstrapped AUC for CMV status was approximately 0.94 originally, less than 0.92 US-trained.

To note about this clone: Its matching antigen is unknown.

CDR1 is LNHNV and CDR2 is YYDKDF in the germline V gene (reference sequence). V lost 0 bases and J lost 1, with 6 bases in between. The CDR3 covers 14 residues. The repertoire was sequenced with immunoSEQ multiplex PCR; TCRdb's copy has only in-frame clones and lacks some. The sample includes 55,000 to 60,000 clones, roughly 81% of them seen just once. The sort gate was single viable CD3+CD4+CD8-CD45RO+ cells for memory CD4+ T cells. The sequencing input was memory CD4+ T cells from blood. This clonotype was obtained from an adult in good health and CMV-seronegative. The chain couples TRBV15 to TRBJ1-1; D is uncertain. The CDR3 reads CATSRDSGNTEAFF. The CDR3 nucleotides are TGTGCCACCAGCAGAGATTCAGGGAACACTGAAGCTTTCTTT.